The next 16 T cell receptor beta chains were all read from a single sample in a study of radiation and T cells in renal cell carcinoma. Treatment specified: 15 Gy SBRT to primary tumor, nephrectomy 4 weeks later. Generated by immunoSEQ multiplex PCR, the TCRdb table keeps only in-frame clones and is missing some. The table shows about 13,000 clones, with more than 30% occurring only once. Sequencing was performed on tumor tissue, taken from a patient whose treatment included radiotherapy and nephrectomy. These receptor sequences come from a man in his sixties with renal cell carcinoma.

By share of the sample, this clone is medium-sized. The genes are TRBV5-6 and TRBJ1-2; D not certain. The CDR3 runs to 12 residues. The germline gives CDR1 SGHDT, CDR2 YYEEEE. The ends were cut back, 4 bases at V and 4 bases at J, with 8 bases in the middle. The CDR3 here is CASSPGLYGYTF. The CDR3 DNA reads as TGTGCCAGCAGCCCTGGGCTCTATGGCTACACCTTC.

This chain uses TRBV2 with TRBJ1-2, with D tentatively TRBD1 (6 bases). This CDR3 contains 15 residues. Trimming left V 3 bases short and J 8 bases short, with 19 bases between. Germline V gives CDR1 SNHLY, CDR2 FYNNEI. The CDR3 sequence is CASSDMGGTIKGYTF. In DNA form, the CDR3 reads TGTGCCAGCAGTGACATGGGCGGGACAATCAAGGGCTACACCTTC. The variable domain in full, completed from reference TRBV2 and TRBJ1-2, reads EPEVTQTPSHQVTQMGQEVILRCVPISNHLYFYWYRQILGQKVEFLVSFYNNEISEKSEIFDDQFSVERPDGSNFTLKIRSTKLEDSAMYFCASSDMGGTIKGYTFGSGTRLTVV.

The gene calls are TRBV30 and TRBJ1-2, with D unresolved. Per the germline V gene, CDR1 is GTSNPN and CDR2 is SVGIG (reference sequence). V gave up 7 bases and J gave up 4 bases, with 16 bases separating them. The CDR3 length is 13 residues. The CDR3 coding sequence is TGTGCCTCCTGGACTGATGAGGGCTATGGCTACACCTTC. This gives the protein CASWTDEGYGYTF.

This clone has only a few counts. The chain combines TRBV6-5 with TRBJ1-2; D ambiguous. This CDR3 contains 15 residues. V dropped 0 bases and J dropped 5 bases, with 13 bases sitting between them. Germline V gene sequence: CDR1 MNHEY, CDR2 SVGAGI. In DNA, the CDR3 is TGTGCCAGCAGTTACTCGTCGGGATTAAAGTATGGCTACACCTTC. Translation gives CASSYSSGLKYGYTF.

J is TRBJ2-7 and V is TRBV5-6; D unresolved. The V end was cut by 0 bases, the J end by 0 bases, with 7 bases between. CDR3 size: 14 residues. CDR1 SGHDT and CDR2 YYEEEE come from the germline V gene. For the CDR3, the DNA is TGTGCCAGCAGCTTGGTGGGCAGCTCCTACGAGCAGTACTTC. It specifies CASSLVGSSYEQYF.

This chain uses TRBV19 with TRBJ2-1; D remains ambiguous. This CDR3 region has 13 residues. Trimming shortened V by 3 bases and J by 5 bases, and 8 bases separated the two germline ends. Germline V gives CDR1 LNHDA, CDR2 SQIVND (reference sequence). The CDR3 here is CASSIGPDNEQFF. The CDR3 coding sequence is TGTGCCAGTAGTATTGGCCCGGACAATGAGCAGTTCTTC. Supplemented by reference TRBV19 and TRBJ2-1, the full variable domain reads DGGITQSPKYLFRKEGQNVTLSCEQNLNHDAMYWYRQDPGQGLRLIYYSQIVNDFQKGDIAEGYSVSREKKESFPLTVTSAQKNPTAFYLCASSIGPDNEQFFGPGTRLTVL.

This clone showed up just a few times. The chain uses TRBV6-1 and TRBJ1-3, with a tentative D call TRBD1 (5 bases). The CDR3 has 13 residues. Germline V gene lookup returns CDR1 MNHNS and CDR2 SASEGT. The germline V and J ends were trimmed by 11 bases and 4 bases, with 15 bases remaining between them. The CDR3 spells CAGKGESGNTIYF. The CDR3 DNA reads TGTGCCGGGAAAGGGGAATCGGGAAACACCATATATTTT.

The chain has TRBV6-1 and TRBJ1-1; maybe TRBD1 (6 bases). Germline loops: CDR1 MNHNS, CDR2 SASEGT. Trimming took 6 bases from V and 4 from J, leaving 9 bases between them. The CDR3 runs 12 residues. In nucleotides, the CDR3 is TGTGCCAGCAGGGCGACAGGCACTGAAGCTTTCTTT. It specifies CASRATGTEAFF.

The rearrangement joins TRBV5-1 to TRBJ1-2, with a possible D match to TRBD1 (5 bases). Germline CDR1 and CDR2: SGHRS and YFSETQ. The CDR3 is 12 amino acids. V was trimmed by 4 bases and J by 4 bases, leaving 8 bases between them. CDR3 protein: CASSGALYGYTF. The CDR3 DNA reads as TGCGCCAGCAGCGGGGCCCTCTATGGCTACACCTTC. Filled out from reference TRBV5-1 and TRBJ1-2, the complete variable domain reads KAGVTQTPRYLIKTRGQQVTLSCSPISGHRSVSWYQQTPGQGLQFLFEYFSETQRNKGNFPGRFSGRQFSNSRSEMNVSTLELGDSALYLCASSGALYGYTFGSGTRLTVV.

This clone was observed a few times. The chain uses TRBV14 and TRBJ2-1; D remains ambiguous. The CDR3 runs to 14 residues. V gave up 1 base and J gave up 8 bases, with 12 bases separating them. Per germline, CDR1 SGHDN and CDR2 FVKESK. The CDR3 sequence is CASSQVVWSDEQFF. The DNA for the CDR3 is TGTGCCAGCAGCCAAGTAGTATGGAGTGATGAGCAGTTCTTC.

The V gene is TRBV9, the J gene TRBJ2-5, with D hard to call. Germline CDR1 SGDLS, CDR2 YYNGEE. This CDR3 comprises 14 residues. V gave up 4 bases and J gave up 5 bases, with 15 bases separating them. CDR3 nucleotide sequence: TGTGCCAGCAGCTCACCAGACGAAGGGGAGACCCAGTACTTC. This translates into CASSSPDEGETQYF.

This sequence joins TRBV6-1 and TRBJ2-7; TRBD2 agrees at 7 bases. V gave up 2 bases and J gave up 5 bases; unmatched junction bases: 6. CDR1 and CDR2 from the germline V gene are MNHNS and SASEGT. The CDR3 contains 14 residues. DNA of the CDR3: TGTGCCAGCAGTGAACTCGGGAGGCGCAACGAGCAGTACGTC. Amino acids: CASSELGRRNEQYV.

The chain couples TRBV10-2 to TRBJ2-6, with D maybe TRBD1 (6 bases). The V end lost 3 bases, the J end lost 3 bases, and 15 bases lay between the germline ends. Germline assignment: CDR1 WSHSY and CDR2 SAAADI. This CDR3 has 17 amino acids. The CDR3 bases are TGCGCCAGCAGTGATCAGACAGGAATGTTTGGGGCCAACGTCCTGACTTTC. This encodes CASSDQTGMFGANVLTF.

This chain connects TRBV29-1 to TRBJ2-1; 10 positions agree with TRBD2. V lost 4 bases and J lost 7; bases outside the gene matches: 19. The CDR3 runs to 18 residues. Germline-derived CDR1 and CDR2 are SQVTM and ANQGSEA. CDR3 bases: TGCAGCGTTGGTTTCCTAGCGGGGGTTAACCTCCACCAGAATGAGCAGTTCTTC. It yields the protein CSVGFLAGVNLHQNEQFF.

By share of the sample, this clone is medium-sized. V usage is TRBV9 and J usage is TRBJ1-1, with D maybe TRBD1 (5 bases). V lost 0 bases and J lost 4, with 13 bases in between. CDR3 size: 15 residues. The germline V gene has CDR1 SGDLS and CDR2 YYNGEE. CDR3 nucleotides: TGTGCCAGCAGCGTAGCAGGGAACGGTGGCACTGAAGCTTTCTTT. Protein sequence: CASSVAGNGGTEAFF.

J is TRBJ2-7 and V is TRBV19, with D hard to call. The V and J ends lost 6 bases and 2 bases respectively, with 14 bases between them. CDR3 length equals 14 residues. Germline CDR1 LNHDA, CDR2 SQIVND (reference sequence). CDR3 in DNA: TGTGCCAGTAGCGCCCCAGGTTCCGCCTACGAGCAGTACTTC. Translated, it gives CASSAPGSAYEQYF.